This is a list of T cell receptor beta chains from one sample in a study of read filtering for tumor transcriptome and immune sequencing. MiXCR, applied by TCRdb to the reads, yields one record per CDR3 protein. The sample yields about 86,000 distinct CDR3 sequences, about 12% seen once. Sequenced material: a population of CD138-negative cells sorted from bone marrow. All receptors come from a donor aged 40 or over with multiple myeloma. Each CDR3 is given with its conserved first and last residue. A D gene is named only where the DNA matches it firmly. Clone size is given for some rows only: seen once, a few or many times, or a class if the clone is expanded.

many	TRBV25-1	TRBD1	TRBJ1-3	CASSPGQGASGNTIYF	TGTGCCAGCAGTCCCGGACAGGGTGCCTCTGGAAACACCATATATTTT
many	TRBV5-1	TRBD2	TRBJ2-1	CASSLAGREHNEQFF	TGCGCCAGCAGCTTGGCTGGGCGGGAGCACAATGAGCAGTTCTTC
many	TRBV6-5	NA	TRBJ1-4	CASKVGDLTNEKLFF	TGTGCCAGCAAAGTCGGGGACCTAACTAATGAAAAACTGTTTTTT
few	TRBV12-3/TRBV12-4	TRBD1	TRBJ2-5	CASSSGQGNRKETQYF	TGTGCCAGCAGTTCCGGACAGGGGAATAGGAAAGAGACCCAGTACTTC
many	TRBV6-1	NA	TRBJ2-3	CASSEAAGTDTQYF	TGTGCCAGCAGTGAAGCTGCGGGCACAGATACGCAGTATTTT
few	TRBV11-2	TRBD2	TRBJ2-5	CASRRLAGGPMETQYF	TGTGCCAGCAGGAGACTAGCGGGAGGGCCGATGGAGACCCAGTACTTC
many	TRBV20-1	TRBD2	TRBJ2-1	CSARDLAGGPLDEQFF	TGCAGTGCTAGAGACCTAGCGGGAGGGCCTTTAGATGAGCAGTTCTTC
many	TRBV11-3	NA	TRBJ2-5	CASSQTKETQYF	TGTGCCAGCAGCCAAACCAAAGAGACCCAGTACTTC
many	TRBV30	NA	TRBJ1-1	CAWSVKGTEGAFF	TGTGCCTGGAGTGTTAAGGGCACCGAAGGAGCTTTCTTT
many	TRBV4-1	TRBD2	TRBJ2-5	CASSGRGYQETQYF	TGCGCCAGCAGCGGGAGGGGCTACCAAGAGACCCAGTACTTC
NA	TRBV20-1	NA	TRBJ1-2	CSARSGPTTNYGYTF	TGCAGTGCTAGATCAGGGCCTACCACCAACTATGGCTACACCTTC
many	TRBV2	TRBD1	TRBJ2-1	CASSVDRAGYNEQFF	TGTGCCAGCAGCGTGGACAGGGCTGGGTACAATGAGCAGTTCTTC
many	TRBV5-1	TRBD2	TRBJ2-5	CASSFSGSETQYF	TGCGCCAGCAGTTTTAGCGGGAGTGAGACCCAGTACTTC
many	TRBV12-3/TRBV12-4	NA	TRBJ2-2	CASSFGGPPNTGELFF	TGTGCCAGCAGTTTTGGGGGCCCCCCGAACACCGGGGAGCTGTTTTTT
many	TRBV6-5	NA	TRBJ2-6	CASGERANVLTF	TGTGCCAGCGGGGAAAGGGCCAACGTCCTGACTTTC
many	TRBV12-3/TRBV12-4	TRBD1	TRBJ1-5	CASSFFLWGQGKYSNQPQHF	TGTGCCAGCAGTTTTTTCCTATGGGGACAGGGAAAGTATAGCAATCAGCCCCAGCATTTT
few	TRBV20-1	TRBD2	TRBJ2-3	CSASGGRQDTQYF	TGCAGTGCTAGCGGCGGGAGACAAGATACGCAGTATTTT
many	TRBV5-1	TRBD1	TRBJ1-1	CASSSRPRGLRVSSEAFF	TGCGCCAGCAGCTCTAGACCCAGGGGGCTACGGGTCAGCTCTGAAGCTTTCTTT
many	TRBV20-1	NA	TRBJ2-7	CSAHRQASSYEQYF	TGCAGTGCCCACCGCCAAGCGAGTTCCTACGAGCAGTACTTC
NA	TRBV20-1	NA	TRBJ2-6	CSVRSGANVLTF	TGCAGTGTGCGCTCTGGGGCCAACGTCCTGACTTTC
many	TRBV20-1	NA	TRBJ1-5	CSARGGGNQPQHF	TGCAGTGCTAGAGGAGGAGGCAATCAGCCCCAGCATTTT
NA	TRBV5-1	NA	TRBJ2-1	CASSLEGRGGGEQFF	TGCGCCAGCAGCTTGGAAGGCAGGGGGGGCGGTGAGCAGTTCTTC
many	TRBV7-6	TRBD1	TRBJ2-1	CASSPSEDRGRFF	TGTGCCAGCAGCCCCAGCGAGGACAGGGGTCGGTTCTTC
many	TRBV7-2	NA	TRBJ2-2	CASSRPRGGVDTGELFF	TGTGCCAGCAGCCGCCCCCGAGGGGGAGTTGACACCGGGGAGCTGTTTTTT
many	TRBV5-1	NA	TRBJ2-1	CASSSMGASNEQFF	TGCGCCAGCTCCAGTATGGGAGCTAGCAATGAGCAGTTCTTC
medium-sized	TRBV28	TRBD1	TRBJ2-1	CASSFPGGGFF	TGTGCCAGCAGTTTCCCAGGGGGCGGGTTCTTC
many	TRBV29-1	TRBD2	TRBJ2-7	CSVGSGRAAEQYF	TGCAGCGTCGGGAGCGGGAGGGCAGCCGAGCAGTACTTC
few	TRBV24-1	NA	TRBJ2-5	CATSEGSQKQTQYF	TGTGCCACGAGTGAGGGGTCCCAAAAACAGACCCAGTACTTC
many	TRBV5-1	TRBD1	TRBJ2-7	CASSLVLTGTGGYEQYF	TGCGCCAGCAGCTTGGTCTTAACCGGGACAGGGGGCTACGAGCAGTACTTC
many	TRBV7-9	NA	TRBJ1-4	CASSLDPGSNEKLFF	TGTGCCAGCAGCTTAGATCCAGGGTCTAATGAAAAACTGTTTTTT
many	TRBV7-8	NA	TRBJ2-3	CASSFPRIPDTQYF	TGTGCCAGCAGCTTTCCCAGGATCCCAGATACGCAGTATTTT
few	TRBV6-1	NA	TRBJ2-4	CASIEIAKNIQYF	TGTGCCAGCATCGAGATAGCCAAAAACATTCAGTACTTC
many	TRBV12-3/TRBV12-4	TRBD2	TRBJ2-2	CASSFTTSGTGELFF	TGTGCCAGCAGTTTTACGACTAGCGGCACCGGGGAGCTGTTTTTT
many	TRBV2	NA	TRBJ2-6	CASSERGGADGANVLTF	TGTGCCAGCAGTGAACGTGGCGGGGCGGATGGGGCCAACGTCCTGACTTTC
few	TRBV29-1	NA	TRBJ1-1	CSVVREGTEAFF	TGCAGCGTGGTCAGGGAGGGCACTGAAGCTTTCTTT
many	TRBV7-8	TRBD2	TRBJ2-1	CASSISGRDNEQFF	TGTGCCAGCAGTATTAGCGGGAGGGACAATGAGCAGTTCTTC
many	TRBV20-1	TRBD1	TRBJ2-7	CSAARDRGEQYF	TGCAGTGCTGCCCGGGACAGGGGTGAGCAGTACTTC
NA	TRBV5-1	NA	TRBJ2-1	CASSTGDSGAYNEQFF	TGCGCCAGCAGCACCGGGGATAGCGGAGCCTACAATGAGCAGTTCTTC
many	TRBV29-1	TRBD1	TRBJ1-6	CSVEVHRGPYNSPLHF	TGCAGCGTTGAAGTCCACAGGGGGCCCTATAATTCACCCCTCCACTTT
many	TRBV7-9	NA	TRBJ2-5	CASSQGQGWETQYF	TGTGCCAGCAGCCAAGGGCAGGGGTGGGAGACCCAGTACTTC